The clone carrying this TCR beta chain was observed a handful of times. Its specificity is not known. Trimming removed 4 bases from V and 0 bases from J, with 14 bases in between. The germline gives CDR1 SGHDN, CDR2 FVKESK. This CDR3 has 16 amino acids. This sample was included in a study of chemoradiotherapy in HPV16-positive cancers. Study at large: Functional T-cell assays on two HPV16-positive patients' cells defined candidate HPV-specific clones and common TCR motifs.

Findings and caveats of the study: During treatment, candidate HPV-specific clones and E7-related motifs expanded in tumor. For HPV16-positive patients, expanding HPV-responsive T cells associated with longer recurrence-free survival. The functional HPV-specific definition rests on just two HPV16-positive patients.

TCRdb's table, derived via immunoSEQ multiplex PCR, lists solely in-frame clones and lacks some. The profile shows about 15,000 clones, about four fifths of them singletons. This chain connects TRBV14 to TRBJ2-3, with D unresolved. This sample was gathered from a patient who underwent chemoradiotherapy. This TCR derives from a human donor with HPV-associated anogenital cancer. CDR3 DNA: TGTGCCAGCAGCCGCCTCCACCAAGCGAGCACAGATACGCAGTATTTT. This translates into CASSRLHQASTDTQYF.